Presented here are 20 T cell receptor beta chains from one specimen sequenced in a study of graft-versus-host responses after intestinal transplantation. TCRdb's copy holds only in-frame clones and misses some; the assay was immunoSEQ multiplex PCR. The sample has about 18,000 clones, approximately 80% seen once. The material sequenced was PBMCs, taken 14 days after transplant. Receptors were obtained from a human patient who received an intestinal transplant, so some T cells may come from the graft donor.

The V call is TRBV4-3, the J call TRBJ2-7; 8 positions match TRBD2. J was trimmed by 2 bases and V by 4 bases; bases with no gene match: 7. The CDR3 is 15 amino acids. Germline-derived CDR1 and CDR2 are LGHNA and YSLEER. The CDR3 DNA is TGCGCCAGCAGCCGCCTCCTGGGACTAGCCTACGAGCAGTACTTC. It yields the protein CASSRLLGLAYEQYF.

The V call is TRBV7-9, the J call TRBJ1-1; 8 bases line up with TRBD1. CDR3 length equals 15 residues. V dropped 5 bases and J dropped 1; count of bases not matched to a gene: 6. CDR1 and CDR2 (germline): SEHNR, FQNEAQ (reference sequence). The CDR3 here is CASSPSGTGNTEAFF. The CDR3 region has the DNA TGTGCCAGCAGCCCTTCTGGGACAGGGAACACTGAAGCTTTCTTT.

The J gene is TRBJ2-3, the V gene TRBV7-2, with no clear D. Trimming cost V 4 bases and J 4 bases, with 9 bases left between them. This CDR3 has 13 amino acids. Germline lookup yields CDR1 SGHTA and CDR2 FQGNSA. The DNA of the CDR3 is TGTGCCAGCAGCTCCATAGGTGCAGATACGCAGTATTTT. This sequence encodes CASSSIGADTQYF.

The chain joins TRBV9 to TRBJ2-7; 7 nucleotides match TRBD1. Germline V gene data show CDR1 as SGDLS and CDR2 as YYNGEE. CDR3 length equals 17 residues. V was pared by 4 bases and J by 0 bases, with 13 bases of the junction left unmatched. The CDR3 reads CASSPYPSGTDSYEQYF. The CDR3 DNA follows: TGTGCCAGCAGCCCCTACCCCTCCGGGACAGACTCCTACGAGCAGTACTTC.

This clone was recorded once. The V and J genes are TRBV27 and TRBJ1-2, with D uncertain. V lost 0 bases and J 3 bases, leaving 8 bases between the germline ends. The CDR3 runs 14 residues. Germline V gene lookup returns CDR1 MNHEY and CDR2 SMNVEV (reference sequence). The DNA for the CDR3 is TGTGCCAGCAGTTTATCAGCAGGATACTATGGCTACACCTTC. Translating gives CASSLSAGYYGYTF.

The chain uses TRBV6-1 and TRBJ2-2; TRBD1 agrees at 8 bases. V dropped 8 bases and J dropped 4; count of bases not matched to a gene: 6. Germline values: CDR1 MNHNS, CDR2 SASEGT. This CDR3 is 14 amino acids long. CDR3 in amino acids: CASFDRGGTGELFF. The CDR3 bases are TGTGCCAGCTTCGACAGGGGAGGCACCGGGGAGCTGTTTTTT.

The CDR3 region has the DNA TGTGCCAGCAGTCCAGGGCCGCCAAAGACAGGGTACACTGAAGCTTTCTTT. This sequence encodes CASSPGPPKTGYTEAFF. J is TRBJ1-1 and V is TRBV6-4, with 7 bases aligning to TRBD1. The CDR3 length is 17 residues. Unmatched junction bases numbered 15, after V lost 5 bases and J lost 3 bases. Germline values: CDR1 MRHNA, CDR2 SNTAGT.

CDR3 sequence: CASSQGGGGPLYEQYF. The CDR3 DNA reads as TGTGCCAGCAGCCAAGGCGGGGGGGGGCCCCTCTACGAGCAGTACTTC. J is TRBJ2-7 and V is TRBV4-2; 9 positions match TRBD2. The germline V gene encodes CDR1 LGHNA and CDR2 YNFKEQ. CDR3 length: 16 residues. The trim removed 1 base at V and 3 bases at J, leaving 7 bases unmatched.

The chain employs TRBV5-6 and TRBJ2-1; TRBD1 agrees at 7 bases. CDR3 length: 15 amino acids. Germline V lookup: CDR1 SGHDT, CDR2 YYEEEE. V lost 3 bases and J lost 4; bases outside the gene matches: 7. CDR3 protein: CASSWATGLYNEQFF. CDR3 coding DNA: TGTGCCAGCAGCTGGGCGACAGGGCTTTACAATGAGCAGTTCTTC.

The chain recombines TRBV18 with TRBJ2-1; 10 bases are shared with TRBD2. Losses at the gene ends were 2 bases for V and 6 bases for J; bases not matched to a gene: 7. CDR1 and CDR2 from the germline V gene are KGHSH and LQKENI. The CDR3 loop spans 16 amino acids. The CDR3 DNA is TGTGCCAGCTCACCAGTCGGGACTAGCGTTTTCAATGAGCAGTTCTTC. As protein: CASSPVGTSVFNEQFF.

J is TRBJ2-1 and V is TRBV9; the match to TRBD2 covers 15 bases. From germline, CDR1 is SGDLS and CDR2 YYNGEE. CDR3 length: 15 amino acids. V lost 4 bases and J lost 8; bases outside the gene matches: 4. The CDR3 coding sequence is TGTGCCAGCAGCCAGGGACTAGCGGGAGGCGATGAGCAGTTCTTC. It codes for CASSQGLAGGDEQFF.

The J gene is TRBJ1-5, the V gene TRBV5-5; D not certain. The CDR3 is 13 amino acids. Between the trimmed V and J ends, which lost 4 bases and 0 bases, there was a span of 5 bases. CDR1 SGHKS and CDR2 YYEKEE come from the germline V gene (reference sequence). The chain's CDR3 is CASSHLSNQPQHF. The CDR3 nucleotides read TGTGCCAGCAGCCATCTTAGCAATCAGCCCCAGCATTTT.

There are a few counts of this clone. The chain is built from TRBV4-1 and TRBJ2-5; D perhaps matches TRBD2 (6 bases). CDR3 length: 14 residues. Germline CDR1 and CDR2: MGHRA and YSYEKL. Trimming took 1 base from V and 4 from J, leaving 10 bases between them. The CDR3 DNA follows: TGCGCCAGCAGCCAAGTGGGACTTCGAGAGACCCAGTACTTC. Its protein product is CASSQVGLRETQYF.

The genes are TRBV6-1 and TRBJ2-7, with D unclear. In germline, CDR1 is MNHNS, CDR2 SASEGT. This CDR3 is built from 10 residues. Trimming took 8 bases from V and 3 from J, leaving 5 bases between them. The CDR3 DNA follows: TGTGCCAGCGCCGACTACGAGCAGTACTTC. Translated: CASADYEQYF.

The chain employs TRBV4-1 and TRBJ2-7, with 10 bases lining up with TRBD2. The V segment lost 0 bases and the J segment 1 base; nucleotides outside the gene matches: 6. The CDR3 consists of 17 residues. Germline V gene lookup returns CDR1 MGHRA and CDR2 YSYEKL. The CDR3 spells CASSQDFGSGGSYEQYF. CDR3 nucleotides: TGCGCCAGCAGCCAAGATTTTGGTAGCGGGGGGTCCTACGAGCAGTACTTC.

The CDR3 here is CAISDRGQETQYF. In nucleotides, the CDR3 is TGTGCCATCAGTGATCGAGGCCAAGAGACCCAGTACTTC. V gene TRBV10-3 combines with J gene TRBJ2-5, with no clear D. Trimming took 3 bases from V and 1 from J, leaving 6 bases between them. The CDR3 has 13 amino acids. CDR1 ENHRY and CDR2 SYGVKD come from the germline V gene.

This chain uses TRBV28 with TRBJ2-1; 14 positions agree with TRBD2. Trimming cost V 7 bases and J 7 bases; bases outside gene matches: 3. The CDR3 contains 14 residues. CDR1 and CDR2 from the germline V gene are MDHEN and SYDVKM. Here the CDR3 reads CASTGTSGRNEQFF. The CDR3 DNA is TGTGCCAGCACCGGGACTAGCGGGAGAAATGAGCAGTTCTTC.

V and J are TRBV5-4 and TRBJ2-3; 7 positions match TRBD1. With 3 bases clipped from V and 3 bases from J, the junction kept 4 bases outside the gene matches. CDR3 length: 14 amino acids. CDR1 is SGHNT, CDR2 YYREEE, per germline (reference sequence). For the CDR3, the DNA is TGTGCCAGCAGCTGGGTGGACAGGACAGATACGCAGTATTTT. Amino acids: CASSWVDRTDTQYF. Full variable domain (remainder filled in from reference TRBV5-4 and TRBJ2-3): ETGVTQSPTHLIKTRGQQVTLRCSSQSGHNTVSWYQQALGQGPQFIFQYYREEENGRGNFPPRFSGLQFPNYSSELNVNALELDDSALYLCASSWVDRTDTQYFGPGTRLTVL.

The rearrangement uses TRBV30 and TRBJ2-2; 7 nucleotides align to TRBD2. This CDR3 contains 12 residues. V trimming: 4 bases; J trimming: 4 bases; junction bases outside the gene matches: 0. Germline CDR1 GTSNPN, CDR2 SVGIG (reference sequence). The CDR3 spells CAWTSGTGELFF. In nucleotides, the CDR3 is TGTGCCTGGACTAGCGGCACCGGGGAGCTGTTTTTT.

This clone was detected only once. The chain carries TRBV28 and TRBJ1-5, with D perhaps TRBD1 (5 bases). The CDR3 is made up of 13 amino acids. Germline V lookup: CDR1 MDHEN, CDR2 SYDVKM. V lost 8 bases and J 2 bases, leaving 10 bases between the germline ends. This chain's CDR3 is CASGGVGNQPQHF. In nucleotides, the CDR3 is TGTGCCAGCGGGGGGGTCGGCAATCAGCCCCAGCATTTT.